This entry lists 27 T cell receptor beta chains sequenced from one sample in a study of cytomegalovirus exposure and HLA in healthy donors. The PCR had 60 Vbeta and 13 Jbeta primers. Data came from immunoSEQ multiplex PCR; TCRdb stores just in-frame clones and leaves some out. The sample holds hundreds of thousands of clones, around 76% seen once. The sample consisted of PBMCs. These receptors all come from a man between 40 and 49 years old in good health and CMV-seropositive.

The chain combines TRBV27 with TRBJ2-5, with TRBD1 matching 7 bases. The DNA end favors TRBJ2-7, so the J call may be wrong. This CDR3 is 14 amino acids long. Germline V gene lookup returns CDR1 MNHEY and CDR2 SMNVEV (reference sequence). The CDR3 nucleotides read TGTGCCAGCAGTTTATGGGGACAGAGCTACGAGCAGTACTTC. Protein: CASSLWGQSYEQYF.

The rearrangement uses TRBV29-1 and TRBJ1-2, with D possibly matching TRBD1 (5 bases). The CDR3 has 10 residues. The germline gives CDR1 SQVTM, CDR2 ANQGSEA. V was cut by 3 bases and J by 11 bases, with 10 bases left in between. CDR3: CSVDNGGYTF. In DNA form, the CDR3 reads TGCAGCGTTGATAACGGGGGGTACACCTTC.

The chain couples TRBV6-1 to TRBJ2-7, with D possibly TRBD2 on 5 matching bases. Germline CDR1 is MNHNS and CDR2 is SASEGT. This CDR3 is 14 amino acids long. V was trimmed by 4 bases and J by 1 base, leaving 11 bases between them. CDR3 coding DNA: TGTGCCAGCAGTGCCAATCCGGGGTCCTACGAGCAGTACTTC. It codes for CASSANPGSYEQYF.

The rearrangement uses TRBV14 and TRBJ1-2; no firm D call. The V end was cut by 1 base, the J end by 5 bases, with 20 bases between. The germline V gene has CDR1 SGHDN and CDR2 FVKESK. The CDR3 runs to 17 residues. The CDR3: CASSQGRLGQLPYGYTF. CDR3 nucleotides: TGTGCCAGCAGCCAAGGTCGGCTTGGGCAGCTGCCTTATGGCTACACCTTC.

The V gene is TRBV5-4, the J gene TRBJ2-2; 13 nucleotides line up with TRBD2. This CDR3 has 16 amino acids. Germline CDR1 and CDR2: SGHNT and YYREEE (reference sequence). Trimming at V came to 1 base and at J to 5 bases, leaving 2 bases not matched to a gene. The CDR3 spells CASSLTSGRGTGELFF. In DNA, the CDR3 is TGTGCCAGCAGCTTGACTAGCGGGAGGGGGACCGGGGAGCTGTTTTTT.

The rearrangement links TRBV4-1 to TRBJ1-4, with TRBD1 matching over 7 bases. Germline CDR1 and CDR2: MGHRA and YSYEKL. V shed 1 base, J shed 6 bases, and the junction held 11 bases outside the gene matches. The CDR3 totals 17 residues. DNA of the CDR3: TGCGCCAGCAGCCAAGGCCGGGACAGCTCATGGGATGAAAAACTGTTTTTT. Protein sequence: CASSQGRDSSWDEKLFF.

The chain links TRBV7-9 to TRBJ2-7, with D perhaps TRBD2 (5 bases). Germline loops: CDR1 SEHNR, CDR2 FQNEAQ (reference sequence). V lost 5 bases, J lost 5 bases, and 13 bases lay in between. The CDR3 extends over 13 amino acids. The CDR3 is CASSQLGFHEQYF. CDR3 DNA sequence: TGTGCCAGCAGCCAACTAGGTTTCCACGAGCAGTACTTC.

V gene TRBV11-2 combines with J gene TRBJ2-7; TRBD2 aligns across 11 bases. Germline lookup yields CDR1 SGHAT and CDR2 FQNNGV. CDR3 length: 15 residues. V lost 5 bases to trimming and J lost 2 bases; unmatched junction nucleotides: 5. CDR3 amino acids: CASSQLAGVAYEQYF. The CDR3 DNA reads as TGTGCCAGCAGCCAACTAGCGGGAGTGGCCTACGAGCAGTACTTC.

V usage is TRBV6-1 and J usage is TRBJ2-5; 10 bases are shared with TRBD1. Germline assignment: CDR1 MNHNS and CDR2 SASEGT. The J segment lost 4 bases and the V segment lost 6 bases, leaving 8 bases of the junction unmatched. CDR3 length: 15 residues. The CDR3 region has the DNA TGTGCCAGCAGCGGCGGGGGGACAGGGGTAGAGACCCAGTACTTC. Its translation: CASSGGGTGVETQYF.

This chain joins TRBV9 and TRBJ2-1; the match to TRBD2 covers 12 bases. With 1 base clipped from V and 8 bases from J, the junction kept 19 bases outside the gene matches. CDR1 and CDR2 from the germline V gene are SGDLS and YYNGEE. The CDR3 is 20 residues long. CDR3 protein: CASSVTITSGRFSYGDEQFF. CDR3 nucleotide sequence: TGTGCCAGCAGCGTAACGATCACTAGCGGGAGGTTTTCATACGGTGATGAGCAGTTCTTC.

The V and J genes are TRBV7-8 and TRBJ1-4; TRBD1 agrees at 7 bases. There are 14 residues in the CDR3. The ends lost 3 bases at V and 6 bases at J; junction bases unmatched: 4. Germline V CDR1 and CDR2: SGHVS, FQNEAQ. The CDR3 protein is CASSFERGHEKLFF. Here the CDR3 DNA reads TGTGCCAGCAGCTTCGAGAGGGGGCATGAAAAACTGTTTTTT.

The chain employs TRBV6-5 and TRBJ2-1; 7 bases are shared with TRBD2. The V gene end was trimmed by 8 bases and the J gene end by 2 bases; junction bases not matched to a gene: 9. CDR1 is MNHEY and CDR2 is SVGAGI in the germline V gene. This CDR3 has 15 residues. CDR3 sequence: CASGIQSGTYNEQFF. The CDR3 nucleotides read TGTGCCAGCGGGATCCAGAGCGGGACCTACAATGAGCAGTTCTTC.

The V gene is TRBV27, the J gene TRBJ2-5; 12 bases map to TRBD2. The CDR3 loop spans 15 amino acids. Germline assignment: CDR1 MNHEY and CDR2 SMNVEV (reference sequence). V trimming: 5 bases; J trimming: 5 bases; junction bases outside the gene matches: 6. CDR3 DNA sequence: TGTGCCAGCAGTGCTCTAGCGGGAGGGCCCGAGACCCAGTACTTC. This translates into CASSALAGGPETQYF.

The rearrangement links TRBV7-9 to TRBJ2-1; 13 bases are a match to TRBD2. V lost 3 bases, J lost 7 bases, and 6 bases stayed unmatched. Germline V lookup: CDR1 SEHNR, CDR2 FQNEAQ (reference sequence). The CDR3 length is 16 residues. The CDR3 sequence: CASSFSGLAGRNEQFF. CDR3 sequence (DNA): TGTGCCAGCAGCTTTTCGGGACTAGCGGGACGAAATGAGCAGTTCTTC.

This chain connects TRBV19 to TRBJ2-7; 10 positions agree with TRBD2. Trimming at V came to 1 base and at J to 6 bases, leaving 6 bases not matched to a gene. The CDR3 sequence is 15 residues long. Germline V gene data show CDR1 as LNHDA and CDR2 as SQIVND (reference sequence). The CDR3 bases are TGTGCCAGTAGTATAGCAGGCCTAGCGGGAGTCGAGCAGTACTTC. Translation: CASSIAGLAGVEQYF.

This sequence joins TRBV19 and TRBJ2-7; D is perhaps TRBD2 (6 bases). The V end lost 7 bases, the J end lost 5 bases, and 18 bases lay between the germline ends. CDR1 is LNHDA and CDR2 is SQIVND in the germline V gene (reference sequence). This CDR3 is 14 amino acids long. Written as DNA, the CDR3 is TGTGCCAGTACCGACAGTGCGGGACCTGACGAGCAGTACGTC. Its translation is CASTDSAGPDEQYV.

The chain is built from TRBV5-1 and TRBJ2-3; TRBD2 matches 14 bases. The V gene's germline CDR1 is SGHRS and CDR2 YFSETQ. The J segment lost 4 bases and the V segment lost 6 bases, leaving 7 bases of the junction unmatched. The CDR3 sequence is 16 residues long. CDR3 protein: CASNPTSGRASDTQYF. The CDR3 DNA reads TGCGCCAGCAACCCGACTAGCGGGAGGGCATCAGATACGCAGTATTTT.

A note on this clone: Germline is not matched at one junction end, which may reflect a read error. The chain recombines TRBV10-3 with TRBJ2-3; the D gene is possibly TRBD2 (6 bases). The CDR3 runs to 14 residues. Per germline, CDR1 ENHRY and CDR2 SYGVKD. CDR3 in DNA: TGTGCCATCAGCAATAGACTAGGCGCAGATACGCAATATTTT. Protein sequence: CAISNRLGADTQYF.

The chain has TRBV28 and TRBJ1-5; no definite D call. Germline CDR1 is MDHEN and CDR2 is SYDVKM. The CDR3 sequence is 14 residues long. The V end lost 6 bases, the J end lost 4 bases, and 13 bases lay between the germline ends. The CDR3 DNA is TGTGCCAGCAGGTCCCCCGGGGATAATCAGCCCCAGCATTTT. Translated, it gives CASRSPGDNQPQHF.

The chain recombines TRBV9 with TRBJ1-5; D is perhaps TRBD1 (5 bases). The germline CDR1 and CDR2 sequences are SGDLS and YYNGEE. The CDR3 spans 15 residues. With 0 bases removed from V and 5 bases from J, the gap between germline ends came to 12 bases. The CDR3 region has the DNA TGTGCCAGCAGCGTAGGTCCACAGGAACATCAGCCCCAGCATTTT. Translated, it gives CASSVGPQEHQPQHF.

This sequence joins TRBV18 and TRBJ2-1; TRBD1 agrees at 12 bases. V shed 3 bases, J shed 4 bases, and the junction held 4 bases outside the gene matches. This CDR3 spans 16 amino acids. Per the germline V gene, CDR1 is KGHSH and CDR2 is LQKENI. CDR3 in amino acids: CASSPGQGAQYNEQFF. The CDR3 coding sequence is TGTGCCAGCTCACCGGGACAGGGGGCCCAGTACAATGAGCAGTTCTTC. The full variable domain, in which reference TRBV18 and TRBJ2-1 provide the parts outside the CDR3, is NAGVMQNPRHLVRRRGQEARLRCSPMKGHSHVYWYRQLPEEGLKFMVYLQKENIIDESGMPKERFSAEFPKEGPSILRIQQVVRGDSAAYFCASSPGQGAQYNEQFFGPGTRLTVL.

This chain links TRBV9 with TRBJ2-1; TRBD1 matches 8 bases. Germline CDR1 and CDR2: SGDLS and YYNGEE. The CDR3 sequence is 15 residues long. With V trimmed by 3 bases and J by 8 bases, 10 bases remained unmatched. The CDR3: CASSARSDRGHEQFF. The CDR3 DNA sequence: TGTGCCAGCAGCGCCCGTAGTGACAGGGGCCATGAGCAGTTCTTC.

The rearrangement links TRBV4-2 to TRBJ1-5; no reliable D call. Looked up from germline, CDR1 is LGHNA and CDR2 is YNFKEQ. The CDR3 length is 18 residues. With 1 base removed from V and 6 bases from J, the gap between germline ends came to 22 bases. Written as DNA, the CDR3 is TGTGCCAGCAGCCAAGGGTCAGGAAAGAAGGGAGGTAGTCAGCCCCAGCATTTT. Translating it yields CASSQGSGKKGGSQPQHF.

The V call is TRBV7-3, the J call TRBJ2-3; 9 nucleotides agree with TRBD2. V lost 2 bases and J lost 3; bases outside the gene matches: 6. Germline V gene sequence: CDR1 SGHTA, CDR2 FQGTGA. CDR3 length equals 16 residues. The CDR3 bases are TGTGCCAGCAGCTTAGGGGGCGGGAGGGGAACAGATACGCAGTATTTT. This codes for CASSLGGGRGTDTQYF.

V gene TRBV9 combines with J gene TRBJ2-3, with 7 bases matching TRBD2. J was trimmed by 2 bases and V by 4 bases; bases with no gene match: 10. This CDR3 has 16 residues. Germline V gene sequence: CDR1 SGDLS, CDR2 YYNGEE. This chain's CDR3 is CASSPLPGGPTDTQYF. The CDR3, as DNA: TGTGCCAGCAGCCCCCTTCCGGGAGGCCCCACAGATACGCAGTATTTT. Full variable domain (outside the CDR3, taken from reference TRBV9 and TRBJ2-3): DSGVTQTPKHLITATGQRVTLRCSPRSGDLSVYWYQQSLDQGLQFLIQYYNGEERAKGNILERFSAQQFPDLHSELNLSSLELGDSALYFCASSPLPGGPTDTQYFGPGTRLTVL.

The chain combines TRBV19 with TRBJ2-5; D perhaps matches TRBD2 (6 bases). Trimming took 7 bases from V and 5 from J, leaving 14 bases between them. Per the germline V gene, CDR1 is LNHDA and CDR2 is SQIVND (reference sequence). The CDR3 extends over 13 amino acids. The CDR3, as DNA: TGTGCCAGTATCGGAGGGGATGGTGAGACCCAGTACTTC. Translated, it gives CASIGGDGETQYF. Supplemented by reference TRBV19 and TRBJ2-5, the full variable domain reads DGGITQSPKYLFRKEGQNVTLSCEQNLNHDAMYWYRQDPGQGLRLIYYSQIVNDFQKGDIAEGYSVSREKKESFPLTVTSAQKNPTAFYLCASIGGDGETQYFGPGTRLLVL.

V and J are TRBV5-1 and TRBJ1-1, with a possible D match to TRBD1 (5 bases). The CDR3 covers 15 residues. CDR1 and CDR2 (germline): SGHRS, YFSETQ. Between the trimmed V and J ends, which lost 4 bases and 0 bases, there was a span of 13 bases. The DNA for the CDR3 is TGCGCCAGCAGCGAACAGGTTTCTATGAACACTGAAGCTTTCTTT. Residues: CASSEQVSMNTEAFF.